This TCR beta chain was found in a study of cytomegalovirus exposure and HLA in healthy donors. In regard to this clone: As yet, its antigen is unknown.

Study-wide findings and caveats: Across all donors, roughly uniform sequencing depth was an assumption of the presence/absence analyses. It was only CMV serostatus that was available as immune exposure information.

This PCR relied on a set of 60 Vbeta primers and 13 Jbeta primers. Authors' methods: Approximately 87 million unique TCR beta chains, 9 million to 11 million shared, were counted in a later analysis. Produced via immunoSEQ multiplex PCR; TCRdb's table is partial and in-frame only. The V and J calls and the clone size are those of that table, but D and trimming were determined from the DNA. Counted here are roughly 170,000 clones, around 80% occurring once; the ten biggest clones make up roughly 13%. Sequenced input: PBMCs. The TCR originated in a woman aged 45-65 years in good health and CMV-seropositive.

The CDR3 loop reads CASSFGGSSYNEQFF. CDR3 DNA sequence: TGCGCCAGCAGCTTCGGCGGAAGCTCCTACAATGAGCAGTTCTTC. V usage is TRBV5-1 and J usage is TRBJ2-1; no clear D gene. With 2 bases removed from V and 0 bases from J, the gap between germline ends came to 9 bases. The CDR3 spans 15 residues. Germline assignment: CDR1 SGHRS and CDR2 YFSETQ.